The rows below give T cell receptor beta chains drawn from one sample of a study of technical replicates of blood from a few donors. Clones were read by immunoSEQ multiplex PCR, and TCRdb kept only the in-frame ones, dropping some. The top ten hold around 0.2% of the sample, which has 80,000 or so clones, about 97% seen once. The sample comprised T cells isolated from PBMCs. Receptors originate from a human donor in good health. Both conserved end residues are part of each CDR3. D genes are given only for firm matches. A clone size is listed for some rows: how often the clone was seen (once, few, many), or a class if it is expanded.

D gene	J gene	V gene	clone size	CDR3 DNA	CDR3 protein
-	TRBJ1-2	TRBV28	-	TGTGCCACCACCCTCCAGGGTAACTATGGCTACACCTTC	CATTLQGNYGYTF
-	TRBJ1-1	TRBV6-5	-	TGTGCCAGCAGTACCCCGAGGGTATCCACTGAAGCTTTCTTT	CASSTPRVSTEAFF
-	TRBJ1-1	TRBV5-1	-	TGCGCCAGCAGCTTGGACAGGGTGGATGCTTTCTTT	CASSLDRVDAFF
TRBD2	TRBJ2-4	TRBV25-1	once	TGTGCCAGCAGTGACGGGAAGCGGGAGTCGGCAAACATTCAGTACTTC	CASSDGKRESANIQYF
TRBD1	TRBJ2-5	TRBV6-1	-	TGTGCCAGCAGTGAATCCAGGACAGGGCGAGAGACCCAGTACTTC	CASSESRTGRETQYF
-	TRBJ2-2	TRBV5-1	-	TGCGCCAGCAGCTTGATAGCGGTGAACACCGGGGAGCTGTTTTTT	CASSLIAVNTGELFF
TRBD2	TRBJ2-3	TRBV7-9	-	TGTGCCAGCAGCTTAAATAGCGGGAGAAACACAGATACGCAGTATTTT	CASSLNSGRNTDTQYF
TRBD1	TRBJ2-7	TRBV6-5	-	TGTGCCAGCAGTTACCCGGCCGGGACAGGGCACGAGCAGTACTTC	CASSYPAGTGHEQYF
-	TRBJ1-5	TRBV28	-	TGTGCCAGCAGGATAGTAGAGTATAGCAATCAGCCCCAGCATTTT	CASRIVEYSNQPQHF
TRBD2	TRBJ2-7	TRBV2	once	TGTGCCAGCAGTGAGCAACTAGCGATCTCCTACGAGCAGTACTTC	CASSEQLAISYEQYF
-	TRBJ1-1	TRBV6-5	-	TGTGCCAGCACCAACTTCAGGCAAGAAGCTTTCTTT	CASTNFRQEAFF
TRBD1	TRBJ1-5	TRBV11-3	once	TGTGCCAGCAGCTCCTCCTTTTTTGGGACAGGGATCGGCCTAGATCAGCCCCAGCATTTT	CASSSSFFGTGIGLDQPQHF
TRBD1	TRBJ2-7	TRBV29-1	-	TGCAGCGTCAAACATCCGGGACAGCAAGGCTCCTACGAGCAGTACTTC	CSVKHPGQQGSYEQYF
-	TRBJ1-2	TRBV29-1	-	TGCAGCGTTGGTGGGGGCGCCTACTCTAACTATGGCTACACCTTC	CSVGGGAYSNYGYTF
TRBD2	TRBJ2-1	TRBV18	-	TGTGCCAGCTCACCGTCTTTACTAGCGGGGGAGGACTACAATGAGCAGTTCTTC	CASSPSLLAGEDYNEQFF
-	TRBJ2-7	TRBV18	-	TGTGCCAGCTCACGCCCTAGCTCCTACGAGCAGTACTTC	CASSRPSSYEQYF
-	TRBJ2-1	TRBV18	-	TGTGCCAGCTCACCGGGGAAGGGGTCCTACAATGAGCAGTTCTTC	CASSPGKGSYNEQFF
TRBD1	TRBJ2-2	TRBV13	-	TGTGCCAGCAGCTTTCCCCCGGGACAGGGTGCCGGGGAGCTGTTTTTT	CASSFPPGQGAGELFF
TRBD1	TRBJ2-7	TRBV7-8	-	TGTGCCAGCAGCTTAGCATTGGGACAGTTAGTTTACGAGCAGTACTTC	CASSLALGQLVYEQYF
TRBD1	TRBJ2-6	TRBV5-6	-	TGTGCCAGCACTTATTGGGACAGACTTTCTGGGGCCAACGTCCTGACTTTC	CASTYWDRLSGANVLTF
-	TRBJ2-2	TRBV27	-	TGTGCCAGCAGTTTAAGACAGGTCCACACCGGGGAGCTGTTTTTT	CASSLRQVHTGELFF
TRBD1	TRBJ1-3	TRBV28	-	TGTGCCAGCAGTCTCCCCGGACAGGGGGCTACTGGAAACACCATATATTTT	CASSLPGQGATGNTIYF
TRBD1	TRBJ2-7	TRBV9	-	TGTGCCAGCAGCTCCCGGACAGGGACCTACGAGCAGTACTTC	CASSSRTGTYEQYF
-	TRBJ2-2	TRBV4-2	few	TGTGCCAGCAGCCAAATGACAAGTACCGGGGAGCTGTTTTTT	CASSQMTSTGELFF
-	TRBJ2-6	TRBV2	-	TGTGCCAGGGGGCGCTCTGGGGCCAACGTCCTGACTTTC	CARGRSGANVLTF
TRBD1	TRBJ2-7	TRBV11-2	-	TGTGCCAGCAGCCCGACCAGGGGGCAATACTCCGAGCAGTACTTC	CASSPTRGQYSEQYF
-	TRBJ1-1	TRBV6-1	once	TGTGCCACTCGTCTTGAAAGGGGAGGGGCTGAAGCTTTCTTT	CATRLERGGAEAFF
-	TRBJ2-7	TRBV2	-	TGTGCCAGCAGCCGGGACTGGCGTACGTACGAGCAGTACTTC	CASSRDWRTYEQYF
-	TRBJ2-2	TRBV6-6	-	TGTGCCAGCAGTTACGGTTTCGGGGGGAACACCGGGGAGCTGTTTTTT	CASSYGFGGNTGELFF
TRBD1	TRBJ1-1	TRBV5-6	-	TGTGCCAGCAGTCCCTGGCCCAGGGGGACTGAAGCTTTCTTT	CASSPWPRGTEAFF
TRBD1	TRBJ2-7	TRBV5-5	-	TGTGCCAGCAGCCAAGGGGGCGCGGACTACGAGCAGTACTTC	CASSQGGADYEQYF
TRBD1	TRBJ2-7	TRBV15	-	TGTGCCACCAGCAGCACCGGGACAGGCTACGAGCAGTACTTC	CATSSTGTGYEQYF
TRBD1	TRBJ2-7	TRBV2	once	TGTGCCAGCAGTTCCGGGACAGGTTTCGTGCAGTACTTC	CASSSGTGFVQYF
TRBD1	TRBJ2-6	TRBV2	-	TGTGCCAGCAGCGCCGGGACAGCTGTAACCTCTGGGGCCAACGTCCTGACTTTC	CASSAGTAVTSGANVLTF
-	TRBJ2-7	TRBV19	-	TGTGCCAGTAGTATCGGGACACTTTACGAGCAGTACTTC	CASSIGTLYEQYF
-	TRBJ2-3	TRBV18	-	TGTGCCAGCGGCGGGACGTCGTTCGCGGATACGCAGTATTTT	CASGGTSFADTQYF
TRBD2	TRBJ2-2	TRBV4-1	-	TGCGCCAGCAGCCAAGAGGTAGGACTAGAGTCCACCGGGGAGCTGTTTTTT	CASSQEVGLESTGELFF
TRBD1	TRBJ2-7	TRBV6-5	once	TGTGCCAGCAGTTACTCGAGACAGGGATTAAACTACGAGCAGTACTTC	CASSYSRQGLNYEQYF
TRBD2	TRBJ2-1	TRBV29-1	-	TGCAGCGTTGTATGGGCCGGGACTAGATACAATGAGCAGTTCTTC	CSVVWAGTRYNEQFF
TRBD2	TRBJ2-1	TRBV19	once	TGTGCCAGTCGCGGGAGCGCCGGGGGAAGTGAGCAGTTCTTC	CASRGSAGGSEQFF
TRBD1	TRBJ2-2	TRBV7-9	-	TGTGCCAGCGGTGAGGGACAGCCTGACACCGGGGAGCTGTTTTTT	CASGEGQPDTGELFF